This TCR beta chain appears in the sequencing data of a study of blood T cell repertoires in COVID-19. Turning to the study itself: Specimens from acute and convalescent COVID-19 originated in the United States, Italy and Spain.

Authors' processing steps: Reference gene primer amplification gave nucleated cell count estimates. Measured with immunoSEQ multiplex PCR; TCRdb has only the in-frame clones, and not every one. Clone size and the V and J calls come from that table; the DNA yielded D and trimming. The repertoire consists of 130,000 to 150,000 clones, with roughly 84% occurring once and the leading ten covering more than 5%. Participant age was roughly 18 to 100 years, and participants resided in fewer than 25 US areas. Participants classified as exposed had met a COVID-19 case within 2 weeks before study entry. This TCR was sampled from a woman in her forties or fifties who had been exposed to COVID-19. The sequenced sample was PBMCs or T cells enriched from blood (not recorded which).

CDR3 DNA: TGTGCCAGCAGCCCTCAGGCGGCCAGGGACAATGAGCAGTTCTTC. Protein: CASSPQAARDNEQFF. V is TRBV5-5 and J is TRBJ2-1; TRBD1 might be the D (5 bases). Germline V lookup: CDR1 SGHKS, CDR2 YYEKEE (reference sequence). This CDR3 is 15 amino acids long. Trimming stripped 4 bases from V and 5 bases from J, with 16 bases between.